This passage covers 25 T cell receptor beta chains from one sample sequenced in a study of blood T cell repertoires in COVID-19. Profiled with immunoSEQ multiplex PCR; TCRdb holds only in-frame clones, not every one. This sample has some 86,000 clones, with more than 85% found just once. The sequenced material came from peripheral blood. The receptors shown here come from a human donor with active COVID-19. The donor label of this sample is uncertain.

This clone was counted between two and nine times. The J gene is TRBJ2-5, the V gene TRBV15; possibly TRBD2 for D (7 bases). The V gene's germline CDR1 is LNHNV and CDR2 YYDKDF (reference sequence). Trimming left V 3 bases short and J 5 bases short, with 19 bases between. The CDR3 covers 16 residues. The CDR3 coding sequence is TGTGCCACCAGCAGGACCAAATGGGGGGGGCGGGAGACCCAGTACTTC. Translating it yields CATSRTKWGGRETQYF.

The V gene is TRBV11-2, the J gene TRBJ2-5; D is ambiguous. Trimming cost V 1 base and J 2 bases, with 11 bases left between them. CDR1 SGHAT and CDR2 FQNNGV come from the germline V gene. There are 15 residues in the CDR3. CDR3 protein: CASSLAGTQQETQYF. DNA of the CDR3: TGTGCCAGCAGCTTAGCAGGAACACAACAAGAGACCCAGTACTTC.

The J gene is TRBJ2-1, the V gene TRBV25-1; 10 nucleotides match TRBD1. J was trimmed by 2 bases and V by 2 bases; bases with no gene match: 3. The CDR3 contains 16 residues. Germline values: CDR1 MGHDK, CDR2 SYGVNS. The CDR3 sequence: CASSEGTGVPYNEQFF. CDR3 coding DNA: TGTGCCAGCAGTGAAGGGACAGGGGTACCCTACAATGAGCAGTTCTTC.

The J gene is TRBJ2-1, the V gene TRBV11-2; 7 bases match TRBD2. Germline lookup yields CDR1 SGHAT and CDR2 FQNNGV. The CDR3 spans 15 residues. V dropped 1 base and J dropped 14; count of bases not matched to a gene: 14. CDR3 in amino acids: CASSLVSDREERKFF. In nucleotides, the CDR3 is TGTGCCAGCAGCTTAGTTTCGGATCGGGAGGAGAGAAAGTTCTTC.

J is TRBJ1-6 and V is TRBV5-1; 8 nucleotides align to TRBD1. Per germline, CDR1 SGHRS and CDR2 YFSETQ. The V and J ends lost 1 base and 7 bases, in that order; junction bases with no gene match: 4. The CDR3 is 15 amino acids. This CDR3 is CASSLKDRANSPLHF. The CDR3 region has the DNA TGCGCCAGCAGCTTGAAGGACAGGGCCAATTCACCCCTCCACTTT.

The chain couples TRBV2 to TRBJ1-1; D might be TRBD1 (6 bases). Between the trimmed V and J ends, which lost 2 bases and 7 bases, there was a span of 17 bases. The CDR3 has 15 residues. Germline lookup yields CDR1 SNHLY and CDR2 FYNNEI. The CDR3 nucleotides are TGTGCCAGCAGTGAACCCTCAAATGACAGGAGTGAAGCTTTCTTT. Translating it yields CASSEPSNDRSEAFF.

The rearrangement uses TRBV3-1 (or the pseudogene TRBV3-2) and TRBJ2-5; maybe TRBD2 (7 bases). The V end lost 9 bases, the J end lost 5 bases, and 34 bases lay between the germline ends. The length of the CDR3 is 19 residues. CDR1 and CDR2 from the germline V gene are LGHDT and YNNKEL (reference sequence). This CDR3 reads CASKRRGIGGGRGGETQYF. DNA of the CDR3: TGTGCCAGTAAACGAAGAGGGATCGGCGGGGGCCGGGGAGGGGAGACCCAGTACTTC.

CDR3 bases: TGCGCCAGCAGCCAACAGGGGATGGGTCCTGAAGCTTTCTTT. As protein: CASSQQGMGPEAFF. The gene calls are TRBV4-1 and TRBJ1-1; TRBD1 might be the D (6 bases). Germline loops: CDR1 MGHRA, CDR2 YSYEKL. The germline V and J ends were trimmed by 2 bases and 6 bases, with 13 bases remaining between them. The CDR3 contains 14 residues.

This chain joins TRBV28 and TRBJ1-5; weak D call: TRBD1 (5 bases). The CDR3 totals 12 residues. Germline values: CDR1 MDHEN, CDR2 SYDVKM. V was shortened by 7 bases and J by 11 bases, with 15 bases between the two germline ends. The CDR3 coding sequence is TGTGCCAGCAAGGAGGGGACCCTTGCCCAGCATTTT. Translation gives CASKEGTLAQHF. The complete variable domain, with remaining parts taken from reference TRBV28 and TRBJ1-5, reads DVKVTQSSRYLVKRTGEKVFLECVQDMDHENMFWYRQDPGLGLRLIYFSYDVKMKEKGDIPEGYSVSREKKERFSLILESASTNQTSMYLCASKEGTLAQHFGDGTRLSIL.

The chain links TRBV3-1 (or the pseudogene TRBV3-2) to TRBJ1-2, with D perhaps matching TRBD1 (6 bases). Germline V gene lookup returns CDR1 LGHDT and CDR2 YNNKEL (reference sequence). The V end lost 4 bases, the J end lost 2 bases, and 26 bases lay between the germline ends. The CDR3 has 19 amino acids. The CDR3 spells CASSPQVWGHGIMNYGYTF. In DNA, the CDR3 is TGTGCCAGCAGCCCTCAAGTGTGGGGGCATGGGATCATGAACTATGGCTACACCTTC.

J is TRBJ1-1 and V is TRBV5-1, with a possible D match to TRBD1 (5 bases). The CDR3 is made up of 15 amino acids. The V end was cut by 0 bases, the J end by 11 bases, with 20 bases between. Per the germline V gene, CDR1 is SGHRS and CDR2 is YFSETQ. CDR3 nucleotide sequence: TGCGCCAGCAGCTTGGATGTTGCGGGGAAGAGGGACGCTTTCTTT. Its translation: CASSLDVAGKRDAFF.

The chain couples TRBV6-6 to TRBJ2-7; 11 nucleotides agree with TRBD1. Trimming removed 6 bases from V and 1 base from J; junction bases left unmatched: 5. There are 15 residues in the CDR3. Germline CDR1 reads MNHNY; CDR2 reads SVGAGI (reference sequence). The DNA of the CDR3 is TGTGCCAGCAGCCAAGGACAGGGGGCTTCCTACGAGCAGTACTTC. Residues: CASSQGQGASYEQYF.

This rearrangement joins TRBV10-3 to TRBJ1-6, with 8 bases aligning to TRBD1. The CDR3 runs 15 residues. J lost 11 bases, V lost 3 bases, and 9 bases had no gene match. Looked up from germline, CDR1 is ENHRY and CDR2 is SYGVKD. The CDR3, as DNA: TGTGCCATCAGTGAAGCCCCGACAGGGGAGGCACCCCTCCACTTT. This gives the protein CAISEAPTGEAPLHF.

This clone has only a few counts. The chain recombines TRBV6-5 with TRBJ1-4; D gene unclear. Germline CDR1 MNHEY, CDR2 SVGAGI. There are 12 residues in the CDR3. With 8 bases removed from V and 5 bases from J, the gap between germline ends came to 9 bases. For the CDR3, the DNA is TGTGCCAGCTCTCGAGCCAATGAAAAACTGTTTTTT. This translates into CASSRANEKLFF.

This chain uses TRBV9 with TRBJ1-2, with TRBD1 identical over 7 bases. The length of the CDR3 is 13 residues. V was clipped by 3 bases and J by 4 bases; unmatched bases: 3. Germline CDR1 and CDR2: SGDLS and YYNGEE. CDR3 DNA sequence: TGTGCCAGCAGCGATTGGGACAGCTATGGCTACACCTTC. Protein sequence: CASSDWDSYGYTF.

The rearrangement uses TRBV9 and TRBJ2-1, with 11 bases matching TRBD1. V dropped 7 bases and J dropped 12; count of bases not matched to a gene: 18. The CDR3 contains 16 residues. Per the germline V gene, CDR1 is SGDLS and CDR2 is YYNGEE. CDR3 sequence: CASRGGGGQGAYVQFF. The DNA of the CDR3 is TGTGCCAGCCGCGGCGGGGGAGGACAGGGGGCCTACGTGCAGTTCTTC. Full variable domain (missing parts from reference TRBV9 and TRBJ2-1): DSGVTQTPKHLITATGQRVTLRCSPRSGDLSVYWYQQSLDQGLQFLIQYYNGEERAKGNILERFSAQQFPDLHSELNLSSLELGDSALYFCASRGGGGQGAYVQFFGPGTRLTVL.

The V call is TRBV6-6, the J call TRBJ2-5; 8 bases fit TRBD2. The V gene's germline CDR1 is MNHNY and CDR2 SVGAGI (reference sequence). This CDR3 is built from 15 residues. V trimming: 1 base; J trimming: 3 bases; junction bases outside the gene matches: 4. CDR3 nucleotides: TGTGCCAGCAGTTACTTCGGGGGGGCTGAAGAGACCCAGTACTTC. This codes for CASSYFGGAEETQYF.

This chain links TRBV19 with TRBJ2-1, with a tentative D call TRBD2 (6 bases). Germline V gives CDR1 LNHDA, CDR2 SQIVND (reference sequence). V dropped 5 bases and J dropped 9 bases, with 14 bases sitting between them. This CDR3 comprises 13 residues. CDR3 sequence: CASSSRLEGEQFF. The CDR3 DNA follows: TGTGCCAGTAGTTCCCGACTAGAAGGTGAGCAGTTCTTC.

The count of this clone is one. V is TRBV6-6 and J is TRBJ2-7; 8 bases line up with TRBD1. V shed 10 bases, J shed 6 bases, and the junction held 11 bases outside the gene matches. CDR1 is MNHNY and CDR2 is SVGAGI in the germline V gene (reference sequence). This CDR3 region has 13 residues. CDR3 residues: CATKRDRFSEQYF. CDR3 coding DNA: TGTGCCACAAAACGGGACAGGTTCTCCGAGCAGTACTTC.

The V and J genes are TRBV12-3 or TRBV12-4 and TRBJ1-2; weak D call: TRBD1 (6 bases). This CDR3 comprises 13 residues. V was cut by 2 bases and J by 4 bases, with 8 bases left in between. The CDR3, as DNA: TGTGCCAGCAGTTTACAGGACAGCTATGGCTACACCTTC. Amino acids: CASSLQDSYGYTF.

The chain employs TRBV5-6 and TRBJ2-7; D is uncertain. CDR1 is SGHDT, CDR2 YYEEEE, per germline. The CDR3 is made up of 14 amino acids. V was clipped by 6 bases and J by 1 base, with 14 bases between them. CDR3 DNA: TGTGCCAGCACCCGAGAGGTAATTTCCTACGAGCAGTACTTC. Amino acid sequence: CASTREVISYEQYF.

The genes are TRBV19 and TRBJ2-2; the D is unclear. CDR3 length equals 14 residues. CDR1 and CDR2 (germline): LNHDA, SQIVND (reference sequence). Trimming removed 1 base from V and 6 bases from J, with 9 bases in between. The CDR3 here is CASSIVTGPGELFF. DNA of the CDR3: TGTGCCAGTAGTATAGTTACGGGTCCCGGGGAGCTGTTTTTT.

This chain uses TRBV9 with TRBJ1-2, with TRBD1 matching over 7 bases. The CDR3 length is 16 residues. J gave up 4 bases and V 4 bases, and 13 bases lay outside the gene matches. Per the germline V gene, CDR1 is SGDLS and CDR2 is YYNGEE. The CDR3 is CASSPNRQGSGYGYTF. In nucleotides, the CDR3 is TGTGCCAGCAGCCCAAATAGACAGGGATCGGGCTATGGCTACACCTTC.

This chain connects TRBV6-5 to TRBJ2-3; a weak D match, TRBD2 (5 bases). Between the trimmed V and J ends, which lost 7 bases and 4 bases, there was a span of 18 bases. The V gene's germline CDR1 is MNHEY and CDR2 SVGAGI. This CDR3 spans 15 amino acids. The CDR3 bases are TGTGCCAGCACCGGGGTTTCTCGAGGTCCAGATACGCAGTATTTT. Its protein is CASTGVSRGPDTQYF.

This clone was detected a few times. The chain links TRBV7-3 to TRBJ1-1, with 12 bases identical to TRBD1. Germline CDR1 is SGHTA and CDR2 is FQGTGA. CDR3 size: 17 residues. V trimming: 2 bases; J trimming: 5 bases; junction bases outside the gene matches: 9. Here the CDR3 reads CASSLAGQGAIGTEAFF. CDR3 coding DNA: TGTGCCAGCAGCTTAGCGGGACAGGGGGCCATTGGAACTGAAGCTTTCTTT.